This T cell receptor beta chain was recovered during a study of shared T cell receptors in the human thymus. Germline V gene sequence: CDR1 SGHAT, CDR2 FQNNGV. The germline V and J ends were trimmed by 1 base and 0 bases, with 19 bases remaining between them. This CDR3 is 18 amino acids long. Libraries were prepared by immunoSEQ multiplex PCR; TCRdb keeps only in-frame clonotypes and omits some of them. The table shows 640,000 or so clones, with approximately 87% occurring only once. The same sample was also studied in work on human thymus T cells. This second report adds: Corrective surgery for congenital heart defects was being performed on the healthy Finnish infants who were the donors. Reports from related research described highly overlapping thymic repertoires among unrelated individuals.

The clonotype comes from a boy in the first two years of life with a congenital heart defect. The chain links TRBV11-2 to TRBJ2-7, with D unclear. Sequencing input: thymocytes. CDR3 DNA sequence: TGTGCCAGCAGCTTAGGGCAGTATCCGACAATCTTCTCCTACGAGCAGTACTTC. Its translation is CASSLGQYPTIFSYEQYF.